These T cell receptor beta chains were read from a single sample in a study of CD8 T cells in Susac syndrome. TCRdb re-analysed the immunoSEQ multiplex PCR reads in MiXCR, keeping a single row per CDR3 protein. The repertoire consists of around 140,000 distinct CDR3 sequences, with about 95% occurring once and the leading ten covering approximately 0.13%. The sample taken for sequencing was CD4+ T cells from PBMCs. Receptors were obtained from a human donor with Susac syndrome. CDR3s include the opening cysteine and the closing phenylalanine or tryptophan. Fields, in order: J gene, V gene, D gene, clone size, CDR3 protein, CDR3 DNA. The D gene is left open where the match is weak. Some rows mark clone size as missing; the rest say once, few, many or name a class of expanded clone.

TRBJ1-1 TRBV29-1 - - CSVGGGTEAFF TGCAGCGTTGGAGGGGGCACTGAAGCTTTCTTT
TRBJ1-4 TRBV20-1 TRBD1 once CGSRGRREKLFF TGCGGCTCCAGGGGGCGCCGGGAAAAACTGTTTTTT
TRBJ2-5 TRBV6-1 TRBD2 - CASSETSGGAETQYF TGTGCCAGCAGTGAAACTAGCGGGGGGGCAGAGACCCAGTACTTC
TRBJ2-1 TRBV4-1 TRBD2 - CASSPELAGGSYNEQFF TGCGCCAGCAGCCCAGAACTAGCGGGAGGCTCCTACAATGAGCAGTTCTTC
TRBJ2-7 TRBV7-9 - - CASTEVQAYEQYF TGTGCCAGCACAGAGGTACAGGCCTACGAGCAGTACTTC
TRBJ2-7 TRBV10-2 TRBD1 - CASSDPGQGSSYEQYF TGCGCCAGCAGTGACCCTGGACAGGGAAGCTCCTACGAGCAGTACTTC
TRBJ2-7 TRBV12-3/TRBV12-4 - - CASTSSPRDYEQYF TGTGCCAGCACCTCATCCCCCCGCGACTACGAGCAGTACTTC
TRBJ1-2 TRBV27 - - CASSLSIEYGYTF TGTGCCAGCAGTTTATCTATAGAGTATGGCTACACCTTC
TRBJ1-2 TRBV20-1 - - CSARVVSNYGYTF TGCAGTGCTAGAGTCGTGTCTAACTATGGCTACACCTTC
TRBJ2-7 TRBV20-1 TRBD1 - CSALRIGQGIGEQYF TGCAGTGCTTTAAGAATCGGACAGGGGATTGGCGAGCAGTACTTC
TRBJ2-5 TRBV20-1 - - CSARTDLGQETQYF TGCAGTGCTCGCACGGACTTGGGCCAAGAGACCCAGTACTTC
TRBJ1-1 TRBV20-1 - - CSALTEMGTEAFF TGCAGTGCCCTGACAGAAATGGGGACTGAAGCTTTCTTT
TRBJ1-5 TRBV12-3/TRBV12-4 - few CASSHTGGNQPQHF TGTGCCAGCAGCCATACGGGGGGAAATCAGCCCCAGCATTTT
TRBJ2-5 TRBV27 TRBD1 - CASSSKGHWTGIETQYF TGTGCCAGCAGTTCCAAAGGGCATTGGACAGGGATAGAGACCCAGTACTTC
TRBJ2-5 TRBV6-5 - - CASSYSGQETQYF TGTGCCAGCAGTTACTCCGGCCAAGAGACCCAGTACTTC
TRBJ1-1 TRBV29-1 - - CSAQWSGGNTEAFF TGCAGCGCCCAGTGGAGTGGGGGTAACACTGAAGCTTTCTTT
TRBJ2-7 TRBV6-2/TRBV6-3 - once CASKTDGSSYEQYF TGTGCCAGCAAGACGGACGGGAGCTCCTACGAGCAGTACTTC
TRBJ2-7 TRBV18 TRBD2 - CASSPLSGTEQYF TGTGCCAGCTCACCCTTGAGCGGGACCGAGCAGTACTTC
TRBJ2-5 TRBV20-1 - - CTARWEETQYF TGCACCGCCCGATGGGAAGAGACCCAGTACTTC
TRBJ2-1 TRBV15 TRBD2 - CATSRSLAGGPRNEQFF TGTGCCACCAGCAGATCCCTAGCGGGAGGGCCAAGGAATGAGCAGTTCTTC
TRBJ2-1 TRBV7-6 - - CASSPGQLSSYNEQFF TGTGCCAGCAGCCCCGGACAGTTAAGCTCCTACAATGAGCAGTTCTTC
TRBJ2-6 TRBV5-1 - - CASAGISGANVLTF TGCGCCAGCGCAGGTATCTCTGGGGCCAACGTCCTGACTTTC
TRBJ1-5 TRBV2 - - CASSEVGRDQPQHF TGTGCCAGCAGTGAAGTGGGGAGAGATCAGCCCCAGCATTTT
TRBJ1-6 TRBV20-1 - - CSVHGGISPLHF TGCAGTGTGCACGGCGGGATTTCACCCCTCCACTTT
TRBJ2-3 TRBV29-1 - - CSVERRNTDTQYF TGCAGCGTTGAACGGCGGAACACAGATACGCAGTATTTT
TRBJ2-7 TRBV3-1 - - CASSQVAEAYEQYF TGTGCCAGCAGCCAAGTAGCGGAGGCCTACGAGCAGTACTTC
TRBJ1-2 TRBV30 - - CASLADDGYTF TGTGCCTCCTTGGCCGACGATGGCTACACCTTC
TRBJ2-3 TRBV20-1 TRBD2 once CSARSGGTDTQYF TGCAGTGCTCGTAGCGGGGGCACAGATACGCAGTATTTT
TRBJ2-6 TRBV5-6 - - CASSLGWTSGANVLTF TGTGCCAGCAGCCTGGGATGGACGTCTGGGGCCAACGTCCTGACTTTC
TRBJ2-7 TRBV20-1 - - CSAPGVSGSLRPYEQYF TGCAGTGCCCCAGGGGTGAGCGGGTCCCTGAGACCCTACGAGCAGTACTTC
TRBJ2-1 TRBV7-9 TRBD2 - CASSSPGTSGRKVQFF TGTGCCAGCTCATCCCCCGGGACTAGCGGGAGAAAGGTGCAGTTCTTC
TRBJ2-3 TRBV28 TRBD1 once CASSWDSSWDTQYF TGTGCCAGCAGTTGGGACAGCTCATGGGATACGCAGTATTTT
TRBJ2-1 TRBV7-9 TRBD2 - CASGRENRREVSYNEQFF TGTGCCAGCGGACGAGAAAATAGGCGGGAGGTCTCCTACAATGAGCAGTTCTTC
TRBJ2-1 TRBV4-2 - - CASRGGGYNEQFF TGTGCCAGCAGGGGAGGGGGTTACAATGAGCAGTTCTTC
TRBJ1-1 TRBV12-3/TRBV12-4 - - CASRENLGLGTEAFF TGTGCCAGCAGAGAGAATCTGGGTTTGGGCACTGAAGCTTTCTTT
TRBJ2-7 TRBV29-1 - - CSVEPGTGEQYF TGCAGCGTTGAGCCAGGTACGGGCGAGCAGTACTTC